Following are 27 T cell receptor beta chains from one sample sequenced in a study of cytomegalovirus exposure and HLA in healthy donors. PCR used 60 Vbeta primers and 13 Jbeta primers. The protocol was immunoSEQ multiplex PCR, while the TCRdb copy is restricted to in-frame clones and leaves out a portion. The table has roughly 170,000 clones, 70% to 85% seen once. Sequences were obtained from PBMCs. The receptor set was obtained from a man aged 18-30 years in good health and CMV-seronegative.

The rearrangement uses TRBV27 and TRBJ2-7; TRBD1 matches at 7 bases. The CDR3 extends over 14 amino acids. Germline V gene lookup returns CDR1 MNHEY and CDR2 SMNVEV (reference sequence). V dropped 2 bases and J dropped 3; count of bases not matched to a gene: 4. CDR3 loop: CASSLGPGGYEQYF. The CDR3 DNA sequence: TGTGCCAGCAGTTTAGGGCCAGGGGGCTACGAGCAGTACTTC.

The rearrangement links TRBV7-9 to TRBJ2-5; 10 bases align to TRBD1. Germline-derived CDR1 and CDR2 are SEHNR and FQNEAQ (reference sequence). This CDR3 is built from 18 residues. V lost 4 bases and J lost 3; bases outside the gene matches: 14. As DNA, the CDR3 is TGTGCCAGCAGCTCGCTAAAGGGACAGGGGATGAGGGAAGAGACCCAGTACTTC. Translated, it gives CASSSLKGQGMREETQYF.

The chain links TRBV25-1 to TRBJ1-2, with TRBD1 as a possible D gene (6 bases). The ends were cut back, 5 bases at V and 8 bases at J, with 21 bases in the middle. CDR1 MGHDK and CDR2 SYGVNS come from the germline V gene. The CDR3 length is 15 residues. In nucleotides, the CDR3 is TGTGCCAGCAGTCGAAGGGGGACACCACAGCGAGGCTACACCTTC. It is translated as CASSRRGTPQRGYTF.

Here the CDR3 reads CASSKVQGVSGSPLHF. The CDR3 coding sequence is TGCGCCAGCAGCAAAGTTCAGGGCGTCAGTGGTTCACCCCTCCACTTT. The chain joins TRBV4-1 to TRBJ1-6; possible D gene TRBD1, 5 bases. V shed 5 bases and J shed 9 bases, with 20 bases lying between them. Germline V gene data show CDR1 as MGHRA and CDR2 as YSYEKL. This CDR3 spans 16 amino acids.

CDR3 region: CASSLVGLASGELFF. The CDR3 nucleotides read TGCGCCAGCAGCTTGGTTGGCTTAGCCTCCGGGGAGCTGTTTTTT. The chain is built from TRBV5-1 and TRBJ2-2; D gene unclear. The germline V and J ends were trimmed by 0 bases and 6 bases, with 12 bases remaining between them. The CDR3 has 15 amino acids. Germline lookup yields CDR1 SGHRS and CDR2 YFSETQ.

This rearrangement joins TRBV4-2 to TRBJ2-1; 7 bases are a match to TRBD1. With 4 bases clipped from V and 1 base from J, the junction kept 7 bases outside the gene matches. Germline V gene lookup returns CDR1 LGHNA and CDR2 YNFKEQ. The CDR3 spans 16 residues. This CDR3 is CASSLNIQGSYNEQFF. Here the CDR3 DNA reads TGTGCCAGCAGCCTAAATATACAGGGGTCCTACAATGAGCAGTTCTTC.

This clone was seen only a few times. This chain joins TRBV5-1 and TRBJ1-1; no reliable D call. CDR1 is SGHRS, CDR2 YFSETQ, per germline. The CDR3 spans 16 residues. Trimming took off 0 bases at V and 0 bases at J, with 12 bases between the two ends. CDR3 DNA: TGCGCCAGCAGCTTGGACCGAGGAAACATGAACACTGAAGCTTTCTTT. Translating gives CASSLDRGNMNTEAFF.

This chain joins TRBV5-6 and TRBJ2-5; 8 positions agree with TRBD2. The CDR3 runs 13 residues. Germline V CDR1 and CDR2: SGHDT, YYEEEE. The J segment lost 6 bases and the V segment lost 4 bases, leaving 5 bases of the junction unmatched. This CDR3 is CASSPLAAKTQYF. In nucleotides, the CDR3 is TGTGCCAGCAGCCCACTAGCGGCAAAGACCCAGTACTTC.

The chain combines TRBV25-1 with TRBJ2-4; D gene uncertain. The V gene's germline CDR1 is MGHDK and CDR2 SYGVNS. Trimming cost V 2 bases and J 0 bases, with 11 bases left between them. This CDR3 contains 16 residues. CDR3 nucleotide sequence: TGTGCCAGCAGTGAACGCGGAAACATAGCCAAAAACATTCAGTACTTC. Encoded protein: CASSERGNIAKNIQYF.

In its sample, this clone was seen a few times. The chain is built from TRBV7-6 and TRBJ1-5, with D possibly being TRBD1 (6 bases). The CDR3 loop spans 16 amino acids. Per the germline V gene, CDR1 is SGHVS and CDR2 is FNYEAQ. The V and J ends lost 1 base and 3 bases respectively, with 13 bases between them. The CDR3 DNA is TGTGCCAGCAGCTTAGGGGATCGGGGGGCCAATCAGCCCCAGCATTTT. This codes for CASSLGDRGANQPQHF. The variable domain in full, completed from reference TRBV7-6 and TRBJ1-5, reads GAGVSQSPRYKVTKRGQDVALRCDPISGHVSLYWYRQALGQGPEFLTYFNYEAQQDKSGLPNDRFSAERPEGSISTLTIQRTEQRDSAMYRCASSLGDRGANQPQHFGDGTRLSIL.

The chain uses TRBV6-6 and TRBJ1-2; tentatively, D is TRBD1 (6 bases). The V and J ends lost 8 bases and 4 bases respectively, with 14 bases between them. Germline-derived CDR1 and CDR2 are MNHNY and SVGAGI (reference sequence). The CDR3 spans 13 residues. The CDR3 DNA is TGTGCCAGCCGAATCAGGGGCGGCTATGGCTACACCTTC. This encodes CASRIRGGYGYTF.

As to this clone: Relative to the germline gene, one junction end is altered; a read error may explain this. The chain carries TRBV7-9 and TRBJ1-2; 8 bases line up with TRBD1. This CDR3 has 12 residues. Germline CDR1 and CDR2: SEHNR and FQNEAQ (reference sequence). CDR3 loop: CSSSGDRGGYTF. The CDR3 DNA follows: TGTTCCAGCAGCGGCGACAGGGGTGGCTACACCTTC.

The chain recombines TRBV7-9 with TRBJ2-5; 9 bases match TRBD1. The ends lost 0 bases at V and 5 bases at J; junction bases unmatched: 7. The CDR3 covers 16 residues. The germline V gene has CDR1 SEHNR and CDR2 FQNEAQ (reference sequence). The CDR3: CASSLAAGTGHETQYF. In DNA form, the CDR3 reads TGTGCCAGCAGCTTAGCAGCCGGGACAGGGCACGAGACCCAGTACTTC.

V is TRBV2 and J is TRBJ2-5; 8 positions match TRBD2. Looked up from germline, CDR1 is SNHLY and CDR2 is FYNNEI. This CDR3 is 13 amino acids long. The V and J ends lost 10 bases and 5 bases, in that order; junction bases with no gene match: 9. CDR3 nucleotides: TGTGCCACCCGGGGGGGGTACGGGGAGACCCAGTACTTC. This codes for CATRGGYGETQYF. Complete variable domain (other parts from reference TRBV2 and TRBJ2-5): EPEVTQTPSHQVTQMGQEVILRCVPISNHLYFYWYRQILGQKVEFLVSFYNNEISEKSEIFDDQFSVERPDGSNFTLKIRSTKLEDSAMYFCATRGGYGETQYFGPGTRLLVL.

The chain links TRBV29-1 to TRBJ1-1; 8 nucleotides align to TRBD1. CDR3 length: 13 amino acids. Germline CDR1 and CDR2: SQVTM and ANQGSEA. The J segment lost 0 bases and the V segment lost 4 bases, leaving 1 base of the junction unmatched. DNA for the CDR3: TGCAGCGTTGCACAGGGGGTGAACACTGAAGCTTTCTTT. Translated: CSVAQGVNTEAFF. Combining the CDR3 with reference TRBV29-1 and TRBJ1-1 gives the whole variable domain SAVISQKPSRDICQRGTSLTIQCQVDSQVTMMFWYRQQPGQSLTLIATANQGSEATYESGFVIDKFPISRPNLTFSTLTVSNMSPEDSSIYLCSVAQGVNTEAFFGQGTRLTVV.

This sequence joins TRBV7-8 and TRBJ2-7; D perhaps matches TRBD1 (5 bases). The CDR3 is 16 amino acids. Germline V gene lookup returns CDR1 SGHVS and CDR2 FQNEAQ. V was clipped by 0 bases and J by 0 bases, with 12 bases between them. CDR3 protein: CASSLAAGLSSYEQYF. The CDR3 nucleotides are TGTGCCAGCAGCTTAGCGGCAGGGCTGAGCTCCTACGAGCAGTACTTC.

About this clone: A junction end diverges from the germline sequence, so it may reflect a read error. J is TRBJ2-5 and V is TRBV28, with 9 positions matching TRBD1. The V gene's germline CDR1 is MDHEN and CDR2 SYDVKM. CDR3 length: 11 residues. CDR3 residues: CASSSRGQGDF. CDR3 in DNA: TGTGCCAGCAGTTCACGGGGACAGGGAGACTTC.

About this clone itself: One junction end does not reproduce the germline sequence, and a read error may be involved. The chain links TRBV7-7 to TRBJ2-2; 8 nucleotides line up with TRBD1. The CDR3 runs to 17 residues. Germline-derived CDR1 and CDR2 are SSHAT and FNYEAQ (reference sequence). The CDR3 spells CASSPGQASFYTGELFF. The CDR3 DNA follows: TGTGCTAGCAGCCCGGGACAGGCCTCCTTTTACACCGGGGAGCTGTTTTTT. Together with reference TRBV7-7 and TRBJ2-2, the CDR3 gives the full variable domain: GAGVSQSPRYKVTKRGQDVTLRCDPISSHATLYWYQQALGQGPEFLTYFNYEAQPDKSGLPSDRFSAERPEGSISTLTIQRTEQRDSAMYRCASSPGQASFYTGELFFGEGSRLTVL.

The gene calls are TRBV25-1 and TRBJ2-5; possibly TRBD2 for D (7 bases). The germline gives CDR1 MGHDK, CDR2 SYGVNS. The CDR3 loop spans 14 amino acids. Trimming shortened V by 3 bases and J by 7 bases, and 15 bases separated the two germline ends. This chain's CDR3 is CASSDGGPQGTQYF. The CDR3 DNA reads TGTGCCAGCAGTGACGGGGGGCCCCAGGGGACCCAGTACTTC. Based on the CDR3 plus reference TRBV25-1 and TRBJ2-5, the full variable domain is EADIYQTPRYLVIGTGKKITLECSQTMGHDKMYWYQQDPGMELHLIHYSYGVNSTEKGDLSSESTVSRIRTEHFPLTLESARPSHTSQYLCASSDGGPQGTQYFGPGTRLLVL.

The chain combines TRBV19 with TRBJ1-1; tentative D call: TRBD1 (5 bases). The CDR3 is 12 residues long. V lost 3 bases and J 7 bases, leaving 9 bases between the germline ends. The germline gives CDR1 LNHDA, CDR2 SQIVND (reference sequence). DNA of the CDR3: TGTGCCAGTAGTATGTTGGGGGGTGAAGCTTTCTTT. This translates into CASSMLGGEAFF. Drawing the rest from reference TRBV19 and TRBJ1-1, the complete variable domain is DGGITQSPKYLFRKEGQNVTLSCEQNLNHDAMYWYRQDPGQGLRLIYYSQIVNDFQKGDIAEGYSVSREKKESFPLTVTSAQKNPTAFYLCASSMLGGEAFFGQGTRLTVV.

This clone was counted a few times. The chain is built from TRBV7-9 and TRBJ1-2; TRBD1 might be the D (6 bases). V was cut by 1 base and J by 8 bases, with 17 bases left in between. Germline lookup yields CDR1 SEHNR and CDR2 FQNEAQ (reference sequence). The CDR3 has 15 amino acids. The CDR3 DNA is TGTGCCAGCAGCTTAGATCGAGGACAGAAGGGGGGCTACACCTTC. This gives the protein CASSLDRGQKGGYTF.

The V gene is TRBV9, the J gene TRBJ2-3, with a possible D match to TRBD2 (6 bases). In germline, CDR1 is SGDLS, CDR2 YYNGEE. V gave up 1 base and J gave up 2 bases, with 17 bases separating them. CDR3 length: 17 residues. The CDR3 is CASSVTLYGGYTDTQYF. The CDR3 bases are TGTGCCAGCAGCGTAACCCTTTACGGGGGATACACAGATACGCAGTATTTT.

This chain joins TRBV7-8 and TRBJ2-1; D remains ambiguous. Germline V gene lookup returns CDR1 SGHVS and CDR2 FQNEAQ. Deletions cut 3 bases from V and 4 bases from J, with 7 bases between. The CDR3 totals 13 residues. Here the CDR3 DNA reads TGTGCCAGCAGCTTTCCAAATTACAATGAGCAGTTCTTC. It is translated as CASSFPNYNEQFF.

V and J are TRBV27 and TRBJ2-7; D may be TRBD2 (6 bases). Germline V gene data show CDR1 as MNHEY and CDR2 as SMNVEV (reference sequence). The CDR3 loop spans 14 amino acids. V shed 2 bases and J shed 2 bases, with 10 bases lying between them. For the CDR3, the DNA is TGTGCCAGCAGTTTAGGGGGGAGTACCTACGAGCAGTACTTC. It is translated as CASSLGGSTYEQYF.

The chain links TRBV2 to TRBJ1-2; D perhaps matches TRBD1 (6 bases). With 6 bases removed from V and 8 bases from J, the gap between germline ends came to 16 bases. From germline, CDR1 is SNHLY and CDR2 FYNNEI. CDR3 length equals 13 residues. The CDR3 here is CASSQRGGVGYTF. The DNA for the CDR3 is TGTGCCAGCAGCCAAAGGGGGGGCGTCGGCTACACCTTC.

The V call is TRBV5-1, the J call TRBJ2-3; 8 bases are shared with TRBD2. There are 15 residues in the CDR3. J was trimmed by 3 bases and V by 3 bases; bases with no gene match: 6. CDR1 and CDR2 (germline): SGHRS, YFSETQ. The CDR3 nucleotides read TGCGCCAGCAGCTGGGTAGCGGGGTTTACAGATACGCAGTATTTT. Translating gives CASSWVAGFTDTQYF.

V is TRBV12-5 and J is TRBJ1-1, with a weak D call TRBD1 (6 bases). Trimming cost V 7 bases and J 1 base, with 10 bases left between them. Per germline, CDR1 LGHNT and CDR2 FRNRAP. This CDR3 spans 13 amino acids. The CDR3 bases are TGTGCTAGTGCCAGGGGATGGAACACTGAAGCTTTCTTT. Amino acids: CASARGWNTEAFF.